This T cell receptor beta chain is drawn from a study of monozygotic twins with inflammatory bowel disease. TCRdb reprocessed the 5' RACE reads and stores each CDR3 protein as one record, lacking DNA. Across about 210,000 distinct CDR3 sequences, the top ten clones capture 1.6% of the sample. CDR1 and CDR2 from the germline V gene are SEHNR and FQNEAQ (reference sequence). There are 13 residues in the CDR3. The sample was blood. The chain recombines TRBV7-9 with TRBJ1-1; checking the TCRdb D call of TRBD1 is not possible without DNA. This TCR was recovered from a human donor with ulcerative colitis or Crohn's disease, or a healthy co-twin of an affected twin (not recorded which). The CDR3 sequence is CASSHRVEAEAFF.